The 10 T cell receptor beta chains listed next were all sequenced from one sample in a study of blood T cell repertoires in COVID-19. The protocol was immunoSEQ multiplex PCR, while the TCRdb copy is restricted to in-frame clones and leaves out a portion. The repertoire holds about 69,000 clones, with roughly 86% as singletons. Sample: peripheral blood. These TCRs come from a man in his forties with COVID-19, enrolled during active disease.

This clone was seen a single time. The rearrangement joins TRBV30 to TRBJ2-3; 10 bases align to TRBD1. Germline trimming cut 1 base from V and 1 base from J; bases unmatched to any gene: 5. The V gene's germline CDR1 is GTSNPN and CDR2 SVGIG (reference sequence). This CDR3 comprises 16 residues. The CDR3, as DNA: TGTGCCTGGAGTGGCGGACAGGGGGGAGGCACAGATACGCAGTATTTT. It translates to CAWSGGQGGGTDTQYF.

The genes are TRBV5-6 and TRBJ2-2; D call uncertain. V lost 4 bases to trimming and J lost 1 base, with 11 bases between them. This CDR3 comprises 15 residues. CDR1 is SGHDT, CDR2 YYEEEE, per germline. The CDR3 here is CASSPTRLNTGELFF. In nucleotides, the CDR3 is TGTGCCAGCAGCCCGACGAGACTGAACACCGGGGAGCTGTTTTTT.

J is TRBJ2-7 and V is TRBV18; D is undetermined. CDR3 length: 15 residues. CDR1 is KGHSH, CDR2 LQKENI, per germline. Deletions cut 1 base from V and 5 bases from J, with 15 bases between. The CDR3 region is CASSPLLSGTHEQYF. CDR3 bases: TGTGCCAGCTCACCACTACTCTCAGGCACCCACGAGCAGTACTTC.

The CDR3 loop reads CASSLAGGQPQHF. The CDR3 nucleotides read TGTGCCAGCAGCTTGGCCGGGGGTCAGCCCCAGCATTTT. This chain joins TRBV5-5 and TRBJ1-5; weak D call: TRBD1 (5 bases). Trimming shortened V by 0 bases and J by 6 bases, and 7 bases separated the two germline ends. The length of the CDR3 is 13 residues. CDR1 and CDR2 (germline): SGHKS, YYEKEE (reference sequence).

The chain uses TRBV27 and TRBJ2-5; possibly TRBD1 for D (5 bases). This CDR3 has 14 amino acids. Deletions cut 2 bases from V and 5 bases from J, with 12 bases between. Germline values: CDR1 MNHEY, CDR2 SMNVEV (reference sequence). The CDR3 DNA sequence: TGTGCCAGCAGTTTAAGGGCCCCAGGGGAGACCCAGTACTTC. Translation gives CASSLRAPGETQYF.

The V gene is TRBV5-8, the J gene TRBJ2-7; 11 bases are a match to TRBD1. The germline V gene has CDR1 SGHTS and CDR2 YDEGEE. The CDR3 is 17 residues long. Trimming took 0 bases from V and 6 from J; bases not matched to a gene: 11. The CDR3 DNA reads TGTGCCAGCAGCTTGGGGACAGGGGGCGGAATCTTCGCCGAGCAGTACTTC. Translating it yields CASSLGTGGGIFAEQYF.

This rearrangement joins TRBV7-3 to TRBJ2-2; D might be TRBD1 (6 bases). The V and J ends lost 4 bases and 6 bases respectively, with 9 bases between them. The germline V gene has CDR1 SGHTA and CDR2 FQGTGA. CDR3 length: 13 residues. CDR3 amino acids: CASSSTGSGELFF. The CDR3 DNA sequence: TGTGCCAGCAGCTCCACAGGGTCCGGGGAGCTGTTTTTT.

The genes are TRBV3-1 (or the pseudogene TRBV3-2) and TRBJ2-5; D gene ambiguous. The CDR3 totals 13 residues. Trimming cost V 3 bases and J 4 bases, with 9 bases left between them. Germline V gives CDR1 LGHDT, CDR2 YNNKEL (reference sequence). In DNA, the CDR3 is TGTGCCAGCAGCCAGAAGCGCGTAGAGACCCAGTACTTC. This sequence encodes CASSQKRVETQYF.

V and J are TRBV6-5 and TRBJ1-5; D call uncertain. In germline, CDR1 is MNHEY, CDR2 SVGAGI. The germline V and J ends were trimmed by 0 bases and 2 bases, with 8 bases remaining between them. The CDR3 has 15 residues. The CDR3, as DNA: TGTGCCAGCAGTTACTCGAGGTGGGGCAATCAGCCCCAGCATTTT. Translation gives CASSYSRWGNQPQHF.

The chain employs TRBV29-1 and TRBJ1-1; perhaps TRBD1 as D (6 bases). The CDR3 extends over 13 amino acids. The V end lost 3 bases, the J end lost 6 bases, and 14 bases lay between the germline ends. Germline V lookup: CDR1 SQVTM, CDR2 ANQGSEA. The CDR3 coding sequence is TGCAGCGTTGAGGGTGAACAGGGATCTGAAGCTTTCTTT. Translating it yields CSVEGEQGSEAFF.